Below are 21 T cell receptor beta chains sequenced from a single sample in a study of technical replicates of blood from a handful of donors. TCRdb's copy holds only in-frame clones and misses some; the assay was immunoSEQ multiplex PCR. Of over 65,000 clones in the sample, about 96% were seen once. Sequencing used T cells isolated from PBMCs. These receptors were taken from a human donor in good health.

As to this clone: A read error may account for a junction end that differs from germline. This sequence joins TRBV18 and TRBJ1-2, with 8 bases fitting TRBD1. Germline assignment: CDR1 KGHSH and CDR2 LQKENI. The CDR3 is made up of 13 amino acids. The CDR3, as DNA: TGTGCCAGCTCACCCGGGACAGGCCCGGATTTGGCCTTC. Residues: CASSPGTGPDLAF.

This sequence joins TRBV5-4 and TRBJ2-1; tentatively, D is TRBD2 (5 bases). CDR3 length: 14 amino acids. Between the trimmed V and J ends, which lost 4 bases and 3 bases, there was a span of 11 bases. The germline V gene encodes CDR1 SGHNT and CDR2 YYREEE (reference sequence). CDR3 in amino acids: CASSASGIYNEQFF. In DNA, the CDR3 is TGTGCCAGCAGCGCCTCCGGGATCTACAATGAGCAGTTCTTC.

V gene TRBV11-3 combines with J gene TRBJ2-3; D possibly corresponds to TRBD2 (5 bases). Germline values: CDR1 SGHNT, CDR2 YENEEA. The V gene lost 5 bases and the J gene lost 1 base, with 16 bases spanning the gap. The CDR3 loop spans 16 amino acids. The CDR3 nucleotides read TGTGCCAGCAGCCCCGTGACGGCGGGCGGCACAGATACGCAGTATTTT. It specifies CASSPVTAGGTDTQYF. Variable domain in full (rest from reference TRBV11-3 and TRBJ2-3): EAGVVQSPRYKIIEKKQPVAFWCNPISGHNTLYWYLQNLGQGPELLIRYENEEAVDDSQLPKDRFSAERLKGVDSTLKIQPAELGDSAVYLCASSPVTAGGTDTQYFGPGTRLTVL.

This clone was seen just once. V usage is TRBV30 and J usage is TRBJ1-1; 7 bases line up with TRBD1. The CDR3 contains 17 residues. The germline V gene has CDR1 GTSNPN and CDR2 SVGIG (reference sequence). After removal of 1 base from V and 1 base from J, the junction contained 12 bases not matched to a gene. CDR3 amino acids: CAWSGNSGQTRNTEAFF. CDR3 nucleotide sequence: TGTGCCTGGAGTGGAAACTCGGGACAGACTAGGAACACTGAAGCTTTCTTT.

The rearrangement links TRBV28 to TRBJ2-7; 12 positions agree with TRBD2. CDR1 and CDR2 (germline): MDHEN, SYDVKM. This CDR3 contains 18 residues. The J segment lost 2 bases and the V segment lost 5 bases, leaving 13 bases of the junction unmatched. The CDR3 sequence is CASSARRLAGDPTYEQYF. In DNA, the CDR3 is TGTGCCAGCAGTGCCAGGAGACTAGCGGGGGACCCCACCTACGAGCAGTACTTC.

The genes are TRBV6-1 and TRBJ2-7; D may be TRBD2 (6 bases). V lost 8 bases, J lost 2 bases, and 10 bases lay in between. Germline V gives CDR1 MNHNS, CDR2 SASEGT. CDR3 length: 12 residues. CDR3 region: CASLALAYEQYF. The CDR3 DNA follows: TGTGCCAGCCTAGCGCTGGCCTACGAGCAGTACTTC.

CDR3 DNA: TGTGCCAGCAGCAACCACCGGACAGGGGACGAGCAGTACTTC. Its protein is CASSNHRTGDEQYF. This chain joins TRBV25-1 and TRBJ2-7, with TRBD1 identical over 9 bases. CDR1 is MGHDK and CDR2 is SYGVNS in the germline V gene. The V and J ends lost 6 bases and 5 bases, in that order; junction bases with no gene match: 8. The CDR3 is 14 residues long.

This chain connects TRBV2 to TRBJ1-1, with 7 nucleotides matching TRBD1. The CDR3 has 13 residues. Germline CDR1 is SNHLY and CDR2 is FYNNEI. V gave up 8 bases and J gave up 5 bases; unmatched junction bases: 8. The CDR3 spells CASGTEQGTEAFF. The CDR3 coding sequence is TGTGCCAGCGGGACCGAACAGGGGACTGAAGCTTTCTTT.

The chain employs TRBV9 and TRBJ2-3; perhaps TRBD2 as D (5 bases). The length of the CDR3 is 15 residues. Germline lookup yields CDR1 SGDLS and CDR2 YYNGEE. Trimming took off 3 bases at V and 2 bases at J, with 13 bases between the two ends. The CDR3 loop is CASSAKWELTDTQYF. DNA of the CDR3: TGTGCCAGCAGCGCCAAGTGGGAGCTCACAGATACGCAGTATTTT.

The V and J genes are TRBV28 and TRBJ2-5; 10 bases line up with TRBD1. The V gene end was trimmed by 3 bases and the J gene end by 1 base; junction bases not matched to a gene: 8. Germline CDR1 is MDHEN and CDR2 is SYDVKM. This CDR3 is 17 amino acids long. CDR3 bases: TGTGCCAGCAGTTTCGGTTGGACAGGGGGAAGCCAAGAGACCCAGTACTTC. Its translation: CASSFGWTGGSQETQYF.

The V call is TRBV29-1, the J call TRBJ2-7, with 9 bases fitting TRBD2. CDR3 length equals 14 residues. CDR1 and CDR2 from the germline V gene are SQVTM and ANQGSEA. V dropped 4 bases and J dropped 5; count of bases not matched to a gene: 9. The CDR3 region has the DNA TGCAGCGTTGGTACTAGGCTAGCGGGAAACGAGCAGTACTTC. This translates into CSVGTRLAGNEQYF.

The rearrangement joins TRBV6-6 to TRBJ2-3, with TRBD2 identical over 11 bases. CDR3 length equals 15 residues. V was clipped by 4 bases and J by 4 bases; unmatched bases: 4. CDR1 MNHNY and CDR2 SVGAGI come from the germline V gene (reference sequence). CDR3 in amino acids: CASSWLAGGSDTQYF. In DNA form, the CDR3 reads TGTGCCAGCAGTTGGCTAGCGGGAGGATCAGATACGCAGTATTTT.

The J gene is TRBJ2-1, the V gene TRBV5-6; tentatively, D is TRBD2 (6 bases). Trimming took off 6 bases at V and 7 bases at J, with 14 bases between the two ends. CDR1 and CDR2 from the germline V gene are SGHDT and YYEEEE. The CDR3 runs to 13 residues. The DNA of the CDR3 is TGTGCCAGCATCCCTTTTGGGGGGAATGAGCAGTTCTTC. Its translation: CASIPFGGNEQFF.

The chain couples TRBV4-1 to TRBJ2-7; 7 positions match TRBD2. The V gene end was trimmed by 0 bases and the J gene end by 1 base; junction bases not matched to a gene: 6. Germline V CDR1 and CDR2: MGHRA, YSYEKL. The CDR3 consists of 16 residues. The CDR3 spells CASSQDRDYSSYEQYF. For the CDR3, the DNA is TGCGCCAGCAGCCAAGACCGGGACTATTCTTCCTACGAGCAGTACTTC.

The rearrangement links TRBV10-3 to TRBJ1-5; D call uncertain. The V end lost 3 bases, the J end lost 6 bases, and 12 bases lay between the germline ends. The length of the CDR3 is 14 residues. Germline assignment: CDR1 ENHRY and CDR2 SYGVKD. The CDR3 sequence: CAISEDHRGQPQHF. In nucleotides, the CDR3 is TGTGCCATCAGTGAAGATCATCGGGGTCAGCCCCAGCATTTT.

The genes are TRBV27 and TRBJ1-3; the match to TRBD1 covers 7 bases. The CDR3 runs to 15 residues. With 6 bases clipped from V and 3 bases from J, the junction kept 8 bases outside the gene matches. Germline CDR1 reads MNHEY; CDR2 reads SMNVEV (reference sequence). CDR3: CASRREGGSGNTIYF. CDR3 bases: TGTGCCAGCAGACGCGAAGGGGGCAGTGGAAACACCATATATTTT.

The chain links TRBV27 to TRBJ2-7; D is unclear. Looked up from germline, CDR1 is MNHEY and CDR2 is SMNVEV (reference sequence). Trimming took off 4 bases at V and 6 bases at J, with 19 bases between the two ends. CDR3 length: 15 residues. The CDR3 DNA is TGTGCCAGCAGTTCCATCGGAGATTCCCTCGGCGAGCAGTACTTC. As protein: CASSSIGDSLGEQYF.

The genes are TRBV5-1 and TRBJ2-3, with 8 nucleotides matching TRBD2. Per the germline V gene, CDR1 is SGHRS and CDR2 is YFSETQ. The CDR3 runs 19 residues. Trimming cost V 2 bases and J 3 bases; bases outside gene matches: 17. The CDR3 DNA is TGCGCCAGCAGCTTTATGAAACTCCCAGGTAGCGGGGAGACAGATACGCAGTATTTT. It codes for CASSFMKLPGSGETDTQYF.

The chain recombines TRBV10-3 with TRBJ1-1; the D is unclear. CDR3 length equals 14 residues. Trimming took 2 bases from V and 3 from J, leaving 10 bases between them. Germline V gene lookup returns CDR1 ENHRY and CDR2 SYGVKD. The DNA of the CDR3 is TGTGCCATCAGTGAGACGACTCCGGACACTGAAGCTTTCTTT. Translation gives CAISETTPDTEAFF.

In its sample, this clone was seen once. This sequence joins TRBV19 and TRBJ2-7, with D perhaps matching TRBD2 (6 bases). The germline CDR1 and CDR2 sequences are LNHDA and SQIVND (reference sequence). Trimming took off 8 bases at V and 5 bases at J, with 13 bases between the two ends. The CDR3 consists of 12 residues. CDR3 region: CASRRGNNEQYF. In DNA, the CDR3 is TGTGCCAGTCGTCGGGGGAACAACGAGCAGTACTTC.

The chain carries TRBV5-4 and TRBJ2-3; 7 nucleotides match TRBD2. V lost 2 bases to trimming and J lost 3 bases; unmatched junction nucleotides: 12. Germline CDR1 SGHNT, CDR2 YYREEE (reference sequence). The CDR3 is 17 amino acids. In DNA, the CDR3 is TGTGCCAGCAGCTTTATAATGGCGCTGGGGGGGACAGATACGCAGTATTTT. Translating gives CASSFIMALGGTDTQYF.